The 8 T cell receptor beta chains presented below share a single source sample, sequenced in a study of T cell responses to AZD1222 COVID-19 vaccine. Data came from immunoSEQ multiplex PCR; TCRdb stores just in-frame clones and leaves some out. Of about 88,000 clones listed, roughly nine tenths are singletons. Sequenced material: peripheral blood, taken 28 days after the second AZD1222 dose. The receptors were gathered from an adult who received the AZD1222 COVID-19 vaccine.

The chain carries TRBV11-3 and TRBJ1-2; TRBD1 matches 10 bases. The germline V gene has CDR1 SGHNT and CDR2 YENEEA. The CDR3 consists of 13 residues. The V segment lost 5 bases and the J segment 4 bases; nucleotides outside the gene matches: 1. The CDR3 here is CASSRTGGYGYTF. The CDR3, as DNA: TGTGCCAGCAGCCGGACAGGGGGCTATGGCTACACCTTC.

The rearrangement links TRBV28 to TRBJ2-7; TRBD2 might be the D (6 bases). The V gene's germline CDR1 is MDHEN and CDR2 SYDVKM. V gave up 8 bases and J gave up 1 base, with 15 bases separating them. The CDR3 has 14 amino acids. The CDR3 nucleotides read TGTGCCAGCCACCGGGTAGGGACTTCCTACGAGCAGTACTTC. As protein: CASHRVGTSYEQYF.

On this clone: Other DNA sequences in the same sample also yield this CDR3. The V call is TRBV5-1, the J call TRBJ1-3, with D hard to call. V gave up 0 bases and J gave up 7 bases, with 11 bases separating them. CDR1 and CDR2 (germline): SGHRS, YFSETQ. This CDR3 comprises 14 residues. This CDR3 is CASSLGTEGNTIYF. The CDR3 coding sequence is TGCGCCAGCAGCTTGGGGACCGAAGGTAACACCATATATTTT.

The genes are TRBV5-1 and TRBJ1-1, with D possibly being TRBD1 (6 bases). V dropped 4 bases and J dropped 3 bases, with 19 bases sitting between them. Germline lookup yields CDR1 SGHRS and CDR2 YFSETQ. The CDR3 length is 16 residues. Here the CDR3 DNA reads TGCGCCAGCAGCCCCCGGGGGGGGCAGGGGCACACTGAAGCTTTCTTT. Protein sequence: CASSPRGGQGHTEAFF.

This clone was picked up one time. The chain recombines TRBV28 with TRBJ2-7, with a tentative D call TRBD1 (5 bases). Looked up from germline, CDR1 is MDHEN and CDR2 is SYDVKM. CDR3 length: 14 amino acids. V was pared by 3 bases and J by 1 base, with 10 bases between. The chain's CDR3 is CASSLPGLSYEQYF. DNA of the CDR3: TGTGCCAGCAGTTTGCCAGGGCTATCCTACGAGCAGTACTTC.

The rearrangement uses TRBV6-5 and TRBJ2-2, with 7 bases aligning to TRBD2. Germline CDR1 MNHEY, CDR2 SVGAGI. The CDR3 extends over 15 amino acids. V lost 0 bases, J lost 5 bases, and 3 bases stayed unmatched. CDR3 nucleotides: TGTGCCAGCAGTTACTCTACCGGGGGGACCGGGGAGCTGTTTTTT. Translation gives CASSYSTGGTGELFF.

The chain combines TRBV10-3 with TRBJ1-1, with a possible D match to TRBD1 (5 bases). The CDR3 length is 13 residues. With 4 bases removed from V and 3 bases from J, the gap between germline ends came to 9 bases. The germline gives CDR1 ENHRY, CDR2 SYGVKD. This CDR3 reads CAISAGGDTEAFF. The CDR3 DNA follows: TGTGCCATCAGTGCGGGGGGGGACACTGAAGCTTTCTTT.

This clone was picked up a small number of times. The chain links TRBV7-8 to TRBJ1-5; D may be TRBD1 (6 bases). From germline, CDR1 is SGHVS and CDR2 FQNEAQ. This CDR3 has 13 amino acids. V was cut by 1 base and J by 5 bases, with 6 bases left in between. Written as DNA, the CDR3 is TGTGCCAGCAGCTTAGACAGGGATCAGCCCCAGCATTTT. Translating it yields CASSLDRDQPQHF.